The T cell receptor (beta chain) described here comes from a study of T-cell memory formation after mild COVID-19. Study at large: Clusters were largely donor specific. Study-wide findings and caveats: CD4+ contracting clones were mainly CM and EM; CD8+ ones, EMRA.

Germline V gene lookup returns CDR1 SGHRS and CDR2 YFSETQ. V shed 3 bases and J shed 1 base, with 10 bases lying between them. This CDR3 has 14 amino acids. The TCR alpha and TCR beta cDNA libraries, bearing sample barcodes and UMIs, were generated by 5'RACE using constant-segment primers. TCRdb re-derived calls from the 5' RACE reads in MiXCR, one entry per CDR3 protein. The sample consists of 250,000 to 300,000 distinct CDR3 sequences, 15% to 20% of them appearing once. Note on this clonotype: Its antigen is not known.

Sequenced sample: PBMCs or a T cell subset sorted from them (not recorded which). The source of this sequence is a young man who had mild COVID-19 (a few samples of this study predate the infection). Cell type and time point are not known. This rearrangement joins TRBV5-1 to TRBJ1-1; D is perhaps TRBD1 (5 bases). This chain's CDR3 is CASSSPDKNTEAFF. For the CDR3, the DNA is TGCGCCAGCAGCTCGCCGGACAAGAACACTGAAGCTTTCTTT.